These T cell receptor beta chains were read from a single sample in a study of blood T cell repertoires in COVID-19. Profiled with immunoSEQ multiplex PCR; TCRdb holds only in-frame clones, not every one. The sample records around 70,000 clones, approximately 80% being singletons. Sequencing used peripheral blood. Source of these receptors: a man aged 60-69 years with acute or convalescent COVID-19. The CDR3 runs from the conserved cysteine through the conserved F or W. D genes are given only for firm matches. For some rows the clone size is stated as once, few or many, or as a class when expanded; others skip it.

>-|-|TRBV5-4|TRBJ1-1
CASSNVTGWSEAFF
TGTGCCAGCAGTAATGTAACAGGGTGGAGTGAAGCTTTCTTT
>few|TRBD1|TRBV30|TRBJ1-6
CAWMGQNNSPLHF
TGTGCCTGGATGGGACAGAATAATTCACCCCTCCACTTT
>-|TRBD1|TRBV5-6|TRBJ1-2
CASSRGQRGYYTF
TGTGCCAGCAGCAGGGGACAGAGGGGGTACTACACCTTC
>-|TRBD1|TRBV4-3|TRBJ2-2
CASSQGDRHTGELFF
TGCGCCAGCAGCCAAGGGGACAGGCACACCGGGGAGCTGTTTTTT
>-|-|TRBV12-5|TRBJ2-6
CASGLAGTRGAGANVLTF
TGTGCTAGTGGTTTGGCAGGGACCAGGGGAGCTGGGGCCAACGTCCTGACTTTC
>-|TRBD1|TRBV4-1|TRBJ1-1
CASRERGLGTEAFF
TGCGCCAGTCGCGAAAGGGGGCTCGGCACTGAAGCTTTCTTT
>-|TRBD1|TRBV6-2/TRBV6-3|TRBJ1-6
CASSYSGGAGNSPLHF
TGTGCCAGCAGTTACTCAGGGGGCGCCGGAAATTCACCCCTCCACTTT
>-|TRBD1|TRBV7-9|TRBJ2-3
CASSTGQGESDTQYF
TGTGCCAGCAGCACCGGACAGGGGGAGTCAGATACGCAGTATTTT
>many|-|TRBV19|TRBJ1-5
CASVGQLNQPQHF
TGTGCCAGTGTAGGACAGCTCAATCAGCCCCAGCATTTT
>-|-|TRBV19|TRBJ2-7
CASGGQNSYEQYF
TGTGCCAGTGGGGGACAAAACTCCTACGAGCAGTACTTC
>-|-|TRBV19|TRBJ1-1
CASSAASGTEAFF
TGTGCCAGTAGTGCGGCCAGTGGGACTGAAGCTTTCTTT
>-|TRBD2|TRBV2|TRBJ2-4
CASRPAGTPVDIQYF
TGTGCCAGCAGGCCAGCGGGGACCCCGGTGGACATTCAGTACTTC
>-|-|TRBV3-1/TRBV3-2|TRBJ1-2
CASSPGRVLYGYTF
TGTGCCAGCAGCCCCGGCAGGGTTTTATATGGCTACACCTTC
>-|-|TRBV7-9|TRBJ1-4
CASSPYSLTNEKLFF
TGTGCCAGCAGCCCTTACTCCTTGACTAATGAAAAACTGTTTTTT
>-|TRBD2|TRBV5-6|TRBJ2-2
CASTTSAGLAGYTGELFF
TGTGCCAGCACCACTTCGGCTGGACTAGCGGGGTACACCGGGGAGCTGTTTTTT
>-|-|TRBV7-2|TRBJ1-1
CASSLRLNTEAFF
TGTGCCAGCAGCTTACGGTTGAACACTGAAGCTTTCTTT
>-|-|TRBV6-2/TRBV6-3|TRBJ1-5
CASSQKGGAVFSQPQHF
TGTGCCAGCAGCCAAAAAGGGGGGGCCGTATTTAGTCAGCCCCAGCATTTT
>-|TRBD1|TRBV19|TRBJ2-7
CASSAGTGFYEQYF
TGTGCCAGTAGTGCCGGGACAGGCTTCTACGAGCAGTACTTC
>-|TRBD1|TRBV27|TRBJ1-1
CASNRQGVPVGGGNTEAFF
TGTGCCAGCAATAGACAGGGGGTACCCGTAGGCGGTGGGAACACTGAAGCTTTCTTT
>-|-|TRBV29-1|TRBJ1-4
CSVEKGEKLFF
TGCAGCGTGGAAAAGGGGGAAAAACTGTTTTTT